What follows is one T cell receptor (beta chain) and its context. Antigen unknown. These data are taken from a study of early T cells in non-severe SARS-CoV-2 infection. Looking at the study overall: Sequencing was performed on bulk RNA from unsorted whole blood, leaving chains unpaired. Whole-study results and caveats: Matching results from VDJdb favored anti-spike CD8 responses, leaving private and CD4 specificities undetected.

CDR1 and CDR2 from the germline V gene are MNHNS and SASEGT. This CDR3 has 12 residues. Between the trimmed V and J ends, which lost 8 bases and 4 bases, there was a span of 9 bases. The protocol attached unique molecular identifiers to individual cDNA molecules. TCRdb fed the 5' RACE reads into MiXCR, producing one record per CDR3 protein. The table lists under 70,000 distinct CDR3 sequences, around a tenth of them singletons. The TCR originated in an adult who was a healthcare worker with PCR-confirmed SARS-CoV-2 infection or an uninfected control (not recorded which). Sample: whole blood. The chain has TRBV6-1 and TRBJ2-1, with D possibly TRBD2 on 6 matching bases. The CDR3 region is CASGGIYNEQFF. In nucleotides, the CDR3 is TGTGCCAGCGGCGGGATTTACAATGAGCAGTTCTTC.